A single sample is the source of the 16 T cell receptor beta chains below, sequenced in a study of identifying expanded T cells in peripheral blood (dated by TCRdb to about 2019). The method behind the library was the immunoSEQ multiplex PCR assay. Entries here come from immuneACCESS through TCRdb and include only in-frame sequences with V and J called. Some clones fail to appear in such tables; in the studies checked, an unresolved V gene covers under half of the shortfall, and the cause of the remainder is unknown. The sample has about 100,000 clones on record, approximately 90% of them singletons. In total, the top ten clones hold 14% of the sample. The specimen sequenced was blood. The receptors stem from a person between 18 and 75 years old in good health.

In this sample, this clone turned up once. The chain has TRBV7-2 and TRBJ1-2; weak D call: TRBD1 (5 bases). CDR1 SGHTA and CDR2 FQGNSA come from the germline V gene. The CDR3 is made up of 13 amino acids. V was trimmed by 5 bases and J by 4 bases, leaving 11 bases between them. The chain's CDR3 is CASSGGRSYGYTF. CDR3 nucleotide sequence: TGTGCCAGCAGCGGGGGACGGTCCTATGGCTACACCTTC.

This clone showed up just once. This chain links TRBV19 with TRBJ2-7; 10 nucleotides align to TRBD2. CDR1 LNHDA and CDR2 SQIVND come from the germline V gene (reference sequence). The CDR3 is 13 amino acids. Losses at the gene ends were 10 bases for V and 1 base for J; bases not matched to a gene: 4. In DNA, the CDR3 is TGTGCCACCCGAGCGGGAGGGTCCTACGAGCAGTACTTC. It is translated as CATRAGGSYEQYF.

The chain employs TRBV15 and TRBJ2-3; TRBD1 aligns across 12 bases. CDR3 length: 17 residues. Unmatched junction bases numbered 13, after V lost 5 bases and J lost 7 bases. Germline V gene lookup returns CDR1 LNHNV and CDR2 YYDKDF (reference sequence). The CDR3, as DNA: TGTGCCACCAGCTTAAGACCACCGGGACAGGGGGCATATACGCAGTATTTT. Protein product: CATSLRPPGQGAYTQYF.

V gene TRBV29-1 combines with J gene TRBJ1-2; D is possibly TRBD1 (5 bases). Germline CDR1 and CDR2: SQVTM and ANQGSEA. V lost 0 bases and J lost 8, with 10 bases in between. The CDR3 contains 12 residues. This CDR3 reads CSVEEPGDGYTF. The CDR3 nucleotides are TGCAGCGTTGAAGAACCCGGGGACGGCTACACCTTC.

The chain uses TRBV10-3 and TRBJ2-3; D is possibly TRBD2 (6 bases). Germline-derived CDR1 and CDR2 are ENHRY and SYGVKD. Trimming cost V 4 bases and J 2 bases, with 13 bases left between them. The CDR3 has 15 amino acids. The CDR3 DNA sequence: TGTGCCATCAGTGTACAACTAGCTCTCACAGATACGCAGTATTTT. This sequence encodes CAISVQLALTDTQYF.

This chain links TRBV10-3 with TRBJ2-3; D gene uncertain. Germline CDR1 ENHRY, CDR2 SYGVKD. V dropped 10 bases and J dropped 2 bases, with 13 bases sitting between them. There are 13 residues in the CDR3. CDR3 in DNA: TGTGCCACCTATGCGGACCCCACAGATACGCAGTATTTT. Its translation is CATYADPTDTQYF.

This clone was detected only a few times. The chain links TRBV6-5 to TRBJ2-7; no clear D gene. V lost 0 bases to trimming and J lost 2 bases, with 5 bases between them. CDR3 length equals 13 residues. Germline V CDR1 and CDR2: MNHEY, SVGAGI. CDR3 coding DNA: TGTGCCAGCAGTTACTCGCTAGCCTACGAGCAGTACTTC. It specifies CASSYSLAYEQYF.

The J gene is TRBJ2-7, the V gene TRBV5-1; D possibly corresponds to TRBD1 (6 bases). The CDR3 runs 14 residues. Per the germline V gene, CDR1 is SGHRS and CDR2 is YFSETQ. The V end lost 4 bases, the J end lost 0 bases, and 11 bases lay between the germline ends. The CDR3 protein is CASSRTESSYEQYF. The CDR3 DNA reads TGCGCCAGCAGCCGGACAGAGAGCTCCTACGAGCAGTACTTC.

This chain links TRBV19 with TRBJ1-2; D possibly corresponds to TRBD1 (6 bases). The CDR3 consists of 13 residues. Germline CDR1 and CDR2: LNHDA and SQIVND (reference sequence). Trimming took off 10 bases at V and 3 bases at J, with 15 bases between the two ends. CDR3 sequence: CATAPTGDYGYTF. As DNA, the CDR3 is TGTGCCACCGCCCCGACAGGCGACTATGGCTACACCTTC.

The CDR3 here is CASSPRTGRTSDTQYF. The CDR3 DNA reads TGTGCCAGCAGCCCGAGGACAGGTCGTACCTCAGATACGCAGTATTTT. The V call is TRBV7-6, the J call TRBJ2-3, with 7 bases identical to TRBD1. This CDR3 region has 16 residues. CDR1 and CDR2 (germline): SGHVS, FNYEAQ. J was trimmed by 4 bases and V by 5 bases; bases with no gene match: 12.

The chain recombines TRBV5-8 with TRBJ2-5; no reliable D call. The V end lost 0 bases, the J end lost 0 bases, and 9 bases lay between the germline ends. The CDR3 has 15 amino acids. Germline lookup yields CDR1 SGHTS and CDR2 YDEGEE. As DNA, the CDR3 is TGTGCCAGCAGCTTGGCTGCGGTCTACCAAGAGACCCAGTACTTC. Residues: CASSLAAVYQETQYF. The entire variable domain, with the rest obtained from reference TRBV5-8 and TRBJ2-5, is as follows: EAGVTQSPTHLIKTRGQQATLRCSPISGHTSVYWYQQALGLGLQFLLWYDEGEERNRGNFPPRFSGRQFPNYSSELNVNALELEDSALYLCASSLAAVYQETQYFGPGTRLLVL.

The V gene is TRBV5-1, the J gene TRBJ1-1; the D is unclear. CDR1 is SGHRS, CDR2 YFSETQ, per germline. V was shortened by 0 bases and J by 6 bases, with 6 bases between the two germline ends. The CDR3 is made up of 12 amino acids. DNA of the CDR3: TGCGCCAGCAGCTTGGGTCCCTCTGAAGCTTTCTTT. The encoded protein is CASSLGPSEAFF.

The V and J genes are TRBV19 and TRBJ2-2, with TRBD1 as a possible D gene (6 bases). V lost 7 bases and J lost 6, with 15 bases in between. The CDR3 is 14 amino acids. In germline, CDR1 is LNHDA, CDR2 SQIVND (reference sequence). This CDR3 reads CASTTGSVPGELFF. The DNA of the CDR3 is TGTGCCAGTACGACAGGTTCGGTCCCCGGGGAGCTGTTTTTT.

The rearrangement joins TRBV7-9 to TRBJ1-1; tentatively, D is TRBD1 (6 bases). The CDR3 extends over 16 amino acids. V lost 5 bases to trimming and J lost 1 base, with 17 bases between them. CDR1 is SEHNR and CDR2 is FQNEAQ in the germline V gene (reference sequence). CDR3 nucleotide sequence: TGTGCCAGCAGCCAACCGGCGTCAGGGGCGAACACTGAAGCTTTCTTT. This translates into CASSQPASGANTEAFF.

The chain couples TRBV6-6 to TRBJ2-4; D is unclear. The CDR3 consists of 14 residues. CDR1 MNHNY and CDR2 SVGAGI come from the germline V gene (reference sequence). Deletions cut 7 bases from V and 0 bases from J, with 10 bases between. The CDR3 sequence is CASTELLAKNIQYF. The CDR3 DNA sequence: TGTGCCAGCACCGAATTACTAGCCAAAAACATTCAGTACTTC.

V usage is TRBV9 and J usage is TRBJ1-2; perhaps TRBD1 as D (6 bases). The CDR3 covers 15 residues. V lost 1 base and J 3 bases, leaving 13 bases between the germline ends. Per germline, CDR1 SGDLS and CDR2 YYNGEE. CDR3 nucleotides: TGTGCCAGCAGCGTACAGGGGTCTTTTGACTATGGCTACACCTTC. The encoded protein is CASSVQGSFDYGYTF.